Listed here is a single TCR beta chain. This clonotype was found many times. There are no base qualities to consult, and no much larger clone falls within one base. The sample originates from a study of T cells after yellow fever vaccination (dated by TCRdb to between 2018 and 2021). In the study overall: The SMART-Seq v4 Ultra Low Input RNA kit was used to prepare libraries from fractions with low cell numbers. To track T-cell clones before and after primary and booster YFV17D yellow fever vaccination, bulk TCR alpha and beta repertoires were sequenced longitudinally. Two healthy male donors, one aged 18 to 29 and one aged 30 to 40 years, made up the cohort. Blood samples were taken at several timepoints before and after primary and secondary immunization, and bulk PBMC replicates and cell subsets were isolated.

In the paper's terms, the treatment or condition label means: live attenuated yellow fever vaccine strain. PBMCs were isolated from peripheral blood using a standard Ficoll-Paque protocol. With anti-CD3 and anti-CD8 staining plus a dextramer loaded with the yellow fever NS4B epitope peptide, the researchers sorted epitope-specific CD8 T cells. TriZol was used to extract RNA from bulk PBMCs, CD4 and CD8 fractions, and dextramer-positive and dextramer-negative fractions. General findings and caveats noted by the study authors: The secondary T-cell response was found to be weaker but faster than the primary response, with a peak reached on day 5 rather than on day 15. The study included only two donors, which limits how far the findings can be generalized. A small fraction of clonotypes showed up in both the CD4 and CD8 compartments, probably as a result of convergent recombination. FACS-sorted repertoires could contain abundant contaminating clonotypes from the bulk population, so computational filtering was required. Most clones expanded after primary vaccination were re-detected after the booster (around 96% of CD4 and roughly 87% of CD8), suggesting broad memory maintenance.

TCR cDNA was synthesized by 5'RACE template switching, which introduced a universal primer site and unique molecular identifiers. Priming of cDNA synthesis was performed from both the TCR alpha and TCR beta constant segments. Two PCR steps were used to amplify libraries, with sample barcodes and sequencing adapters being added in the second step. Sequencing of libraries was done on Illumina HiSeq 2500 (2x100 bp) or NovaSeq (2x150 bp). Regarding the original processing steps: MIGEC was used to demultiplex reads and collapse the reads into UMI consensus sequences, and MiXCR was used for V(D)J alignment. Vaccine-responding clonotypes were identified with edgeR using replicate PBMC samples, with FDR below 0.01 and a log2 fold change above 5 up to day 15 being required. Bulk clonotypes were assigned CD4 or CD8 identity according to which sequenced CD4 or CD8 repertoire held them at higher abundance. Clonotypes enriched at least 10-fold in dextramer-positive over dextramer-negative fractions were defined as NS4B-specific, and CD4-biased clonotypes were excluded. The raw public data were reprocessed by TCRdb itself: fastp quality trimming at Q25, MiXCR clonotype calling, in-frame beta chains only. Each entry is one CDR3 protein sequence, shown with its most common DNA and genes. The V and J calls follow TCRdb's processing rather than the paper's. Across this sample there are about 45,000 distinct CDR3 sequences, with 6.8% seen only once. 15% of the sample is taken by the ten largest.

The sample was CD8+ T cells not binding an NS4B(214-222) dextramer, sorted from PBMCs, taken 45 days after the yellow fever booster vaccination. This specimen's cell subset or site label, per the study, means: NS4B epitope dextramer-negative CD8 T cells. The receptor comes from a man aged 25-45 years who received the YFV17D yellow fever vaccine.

The DNA sequence reads TGTGCCAGCAGCGGAGGACTAGCGGGCTATTTCGGCTACGAGCAGTACTTC. Translated, it gives CASSGGLAGYFGYEQYF. The chain joins TRBV5-8 to TRBJ2-7; 11 nucleotides in the junction match TRBD2. Taken from the germline V gene, the CDR1 and CDR2 loops are SGHTS and YDEGEE. V is pruned by 4 bases and J by 3 bases, leaving 12 bases of the junction without a gene match. The CDR3 starts with the cysteine, ends with the phenylalanine, and has 17 residues. Only CDR3 DNA remains: 51 bases, in frame from the first base.